This T cell receptor (beta chain) was retrieved from a study of cytomegalovirus exposure and HLA in healthy donors. About the study: About 84% of 398 genotyped donors fell in the Caucasian-associated ancestry cluster.

The PCR was carried out with 60 Vbeta primers and 13 Jbeta primers. Repertoires were generated with immunoSEQ multiplex PCR, while TCRdb's copy carries only in-frame clones and drops some. The sample carries about 190,000 clones, about 85% recorded once. For this clone: Its antigen remains unidentified.

General study findings and limits: A missense variant in DCLRE1C was later tied to TCR beta V- and J-gene trimming. Segments of the TCR beta V type were, in most cases, productive about 87% or about 30% of the time in an earlier analysis. Highly shared variants forming one cluster were likely a sequencing artifact.

The CDR3 has 12 residues. V dropped 3 bases and J dropped 8 bases, with 10 bases sitting between them. Germline CDR1 is MNHNS and CDR2 is SASEGT. The sequence derives from a boy younger than 10 in good health and CMV-seronegative. The material sequenced was PBMCs. The J gene is TRBJ1-2, the V gene TRBV6-1; D is undetermined. The CDR3 sequence is CASSDRIGGYTF. The DNA of the CDR3 is TGTGCCAGCAGTGACAGGATAGGAGGCTACACCTTC.